This passage covers 22 T cell receptor beta chains from one sample sequenced in a study of T cells in Graves' hyperthyroidism and ophthalmopathy. Amplification targeted TCR beta CDR3 regions from RNA transcripts. With the HTBI primer set, the TCR CDR3 went through a first round of RT-PCR. Each CDR3 protein is one row after TCRdb ran MiXCR on the multiplex PCR reads. In the table there are around 400,000 distinct CDR3 sequences, roughly 14% of which are singletons. Sequencing input: blood. The receptors come from a woman under 30 with Graves' hyperthyroidism that later progressed to Graves' ophthalmopathy.

The chain joins TRBV5-1 to TRBJ2-1, with D perhaps assigned TRBD1 or TRBD2 (5 bases each). V lost 0 bases to trimming and J lost 15 bases, with 13 bases between them. The CDR3 sequence is 12 residues long. CDR1 is SGHRS and CDR2 is YFSETQ in the germline V gene. The CDR3 bases are TGCGCCAGCAGCTTGGACCCGGGGCCAGGGTTCTTC. Encoded protein: CASSLDPGPGFF. The variable domain in full, with the rest retrieved from reference TRBV5-1 and TRBJ2-1, is KAGVTQTPRYLIKTRGQQVTLSCSPISGHRSVSWYQQTPGQGLQFLFEYFSETQRNKGNFPGRFSGRQFSNSRSEMNVSTLELGDSALYLCASSLDPGPGFFGPGTRLTVL.

This clonotype was found a few times. The chain uses TRBV2 and TRBJ2-1, with 10 bases aligning to TRBD2. V lost 6 bases and J lost 7; bases outside the gene matches: 12. CDR3 length equals 16 residues. In germline, CDR1 is SNHLY, CDR2 FYNNEI. Here the CDR3 reads CASRTLAGAGKNEQFF. For the CDR3, the DNA is TGTGCCAGCAGGACTCTAGCGGGAGCAGGGAAGAATGAGCAGTTCTTC.

This chain joins TRBV28 and TRBJ2-7; maybe TRBD2 (6 bases). The CDR3 is 13 residues long. The V end lost 10 bases, the J end lost 3 bases, and 16 bases lay between the germline ends. The germline gives CDR1 MDHEN, CDR2 SYDVKM. The CDR3 coding sequence is TGTGCCATCTCGGGACTTTCCGTCTACGAGCAGTACTTC. It yields the protein CAISGLSVYEQYF. The whole variable domain, filled in from reference TRBV28 and TRBJ2-7, reads DVKVTQSSRYLVKRTGEKVFLECVQDMDHENMFWYRQDPGLGLRLIYFSYDVKMKEKGDIPEGYSVSREKKERFSLILESASTNQTSMYLCAISGLSVYEQYFGPGTRLTVT.

This clonotype was detected a few times. This chain connects TRBV19 to TRBJ2-1, with D tentatively TRBD2 (6 bases). V gave up 2 bases and J gave up 7 bases, with 24 bases separating them. The CDR3 covers 18 residues. CDR1 and CDR2 (germline): LNHDA, SQIVND (reference sequence). The CDR3 loop is CASSIPTPILEGRNEQFF. The CDR3 region has the DNA TGTGCCAGTAGTATACCAACCCCCATCCTCGAGGGGAGGAATGAGCAGTTCTTC.

In the case of this clonotype: A read error may explain this, as a much larger clone is one base away. DNA for the CDR3: TGTGCCTGTGACAGGGAACTGACAGATGCGCAGTATTTT. Protein: CACDRELTDAQYF. The chain employs TRBV30 and TRBJ2-3, with 7 bases fitting TRBD1. The germline CDR1 and CDR2 sequences are GTSNPN and SVGIG (reference sequence). The CDR3 is made up of 13 amino acids.

V usage is TRBV4-1 and J usage is TRBJ1-2; 8 bases line up with TRBD1. V shed 1 base, J shed 5 bases, and the junction held 3 bases outside the gene matches. Germline V gene lookup returns CDR1 MGHRA and CDR2 YSYEKL. This CDR3 spans 14 amino acids. The CDR3 nucleotides are TGCGCCAGCAGCCAAGGACAGGGGATTTATGGCTACACCTTC. It encodes CASSQGQGIYGYTF.

In its sample, this clonotype was seen a few times. A read error is possible here, since a much larger clone lies one base away. Here the CDR3 reads CASSFVGGEQFF. The CDR3 bases are TGTGCCAGCAGTTTTGTAGGCGGTGAGCAGTTCTTC. This chain joins TRBV28 and TRBJ2-1, with D unresolved. V lost 3 bases, J lost 9 bases, and 9 bases lay in between. This CDR3 has 12 residues. Germline V gene lookup returns CDR1 MDHEN and CDR2 SYDVKM. The full variable domain, completed using reference TRBV28 and TRBJ2-1, is DVKVTQSSRYLVKRTGEKVFLECVQDMDHENMFWYRQDPGLGLRLIYFSYDVKMKEKGDIPEGYSVSREKKERFSLILESASTNQTSMYLCASSFVGGEQFFGPGTRLTVL.

This sequence joins TRBV20-1 and TRBJ2-7; 7 nucleotides match TRBD1. The CDR3 is 15 amino acids. V lost 1 base, J lost 1 base, and 7 bases stayed unmatched. The V gene's germline CDR1 is DFQATT and CDR2 SNEGSKA (reference sequence). The CDR3 coding sequence is TGCAGTGCTAGAGTTCCCGGGACAGCGTCCTACGAGCAGTACTTC. Protein sequence: CSARVPGTASYEQYF.

A note on this clonotype: This sequence may be a read error, since a much larger clone differs from it by one base. The chain joins TRBV6-1 to TRBJ2-5, with TRBD1 identical over 10 bases. CDR3 length: 15 amino acids. Germline CDR1 is MNHNS and CDR2 is SASEGT. Written as DNA, the CDR3 is TGTGCCAGCAGTAAATTGACAGGGGGCGTTGAGACCCGGTACTTC. This gives the protein CASSKLTGGVETRYF.

This clonotype was detected many times. The genes are TRBV12-3 or TRBV12-4 and TRBJ1-5, with a possible D match to TRBD1 (6 bases). V was cut by 5 bases and J by 6 bases, with 11 bases left in between. CDR3 length: 13 amino acids. CDR3 bases: TGTGCCAGCAGTCCACAGGGAACTCAGCCCCAGCATTTT. Protein sequence: CASSPQGTQPQHF.

This clonotype showed up many times. The J gene is TRBJ1-5, the V gene TRBV12-3 or TRBV12-4; D is unclear. The CDR3 contains 13 residues. With 6 bases removed from V and 2 bases from J, the gap between germline ends came to 8 bases. The CDR3 here is CASRGDGNQPQHF. The CDR3 DNA reads TGTGCCAGCAGGGGAGACGGCAATCAGCCCCAGCATTTT.

The sample holds many counts of this clonotype. This rearrangement joins TRBV4-2 to TRBJ2-7; D is possibly TRBD2 (6 bases). The CDR3 runs to 15 residues. CDR1 and CDR2 from the germline V gene are LGHNA and YNFKEQ. Trimming left V 3 bases short and J 6 bases short, with 18 bases between. CDR3 DNA: TGTGCCAGCAGCCATGTTTTGGATGGAGGGCCCGAGCAGTACTTC. Its translation is CASSHVLDGGPEQYF.

This clonotype was observed a few times. This chain uses TRBV27 with TRBJ2-1, with D possibly TRBD2 on 5 matching bases. The CDR3 covers 14 residues. V shed 2 bases and J shed 4 bases, with 9 bases lying between them. Germline CDR1 is MNHEY and CDR2 is SMNVEV (reference sequence). The CDR3 DNA sequence: TGTGCCAGCAGTTTAGGTCCGGGGTACAATGAGCAGTTCTTC. Protein product: CASSLGPGYNEQFF.

The chain combines TRBV20-1 with TRBJ2-3, with 12 bases fitting TRBD2. The CDR3 runs 16 residues. J lost 5 bases, V lost 4 bases, and 10 bases had no gene match. Germline CDR1 reads DFQATT; CDR2 reads SNEGSKA (reference sequence). Written as DNA, the CDR3 is TGCAGTGCTACCCCCTCTAGCGGGAGGGCCATAGATACGCAGTATTTT. Residues: CSATPSSGRAIDTQYF.

This clonotype was observed a handful of times. This chain connects TRBV5-1 to TRBJ2-7; a weak D match, TRBD2 (5 bases). From germline, CDR1 is SGHRS and CDR2 YFSETQ. The CDR3 loop spans 11 amino acids. Trimming took off 0 bases at V and 9 bases at J, with 7 bases between the two ends. CDR3: CASSLAGVQYF. Written as DNA, the CDR3 is TGCGCCAGCAGCTTGGCCGGGGTGCAGTACTTC.

As concerns this clonotype: Being one base from a much bigger clone, this may be a read error. The rearrangement joins TRBV9 to TRBJ2-1; D gene ambiguous. The CDR3 length is 13 residues. Germline CDR1 SGDLS, CDR2 YYNGEE. In DNA form, the CDR3 reads TGCGCCAGCAGCTATTCGAGGTGCAATGAGCAGTTCTTC. Amino acid sequence: CASSYSRCNEQFF.

The sample holds many counts of this clonotype. The chain has TRBV7-9 and TRBJ2-2; D is unclear. This CDR3 region has 14 residues. V lost 8 bases and J 2 bases, leaving 12 bases between the germline ends. Germline V CDR1 and CDR2: SEHNR, FQNEAQ (reference sequence). In DNA, the CDR3 is TGTGCCAGCCACGCGGAGCTAAACACCGGGGAGCTGTTTTTT. This encodes CASHAELNTGELFF.

Notes on this clonotype: A much larger clone differs from this one at a single base, so this may be a read error. The V and J genes are TRBV13 and TRBJ1-1, with TRBD1 as a possible D gene (6 bases). The CDR3 contains 16 residues. Trimming cost V 6 bases and J 6 bases, with 23 bases left between them. Germline CDR1 is PRHDT and CDR2 is FYEKMQ (reference sequence). This CDR3 reads CASRARMMGADPEAFF. The DNA for the CDR3 is TGTGCCAGCAGGGCAAGGATGATGGGGGCAGACCCTGAAGCTTTCTTT.

Ten or more counts support this clonotype. The chain has TRBV28 and TRBJ2-7; D not certain. CDR3 length: 11 amino acids. Germline V gives CDR1 MDHEN, CDR2 SYDVKM. Trimming took 4 bases from V and 6 from J, leaving 7 bases between them. This CDR3 reads CASSSPFEQYF. In nucleotides, the CDR3 is TGTGCCAGCAGTTCACCTTTCGAGCAGTACTTC.

V gene TRBV29-1 combines with J gene TRBJ2-7, with 8 nucleotides matching TRBD1. The junction had 13 bases not matched to a gene; V was cut back by 4 bases and J by 2 bases. This CDR3 is built from 16 residues. Per germline, CDR1 SQVTM and CDR2 ANQGSEA. This CDR3 reads CSVVGYQGAFPYEQYF. In DNA, the CDR3 is TGCAGCGTTGTGGGCTATCAGGGGGCCTTCCCCTACGAGCAGTACTTC.

This clonotype showed up many times. CDR3 nucleotides: TGTGCCAGCAGCGGAACGACAGACTACACAGATACGCAGTATTTT. Translation gives CASSGTTDYTDTQYF. The rearrangement links TRBV5-8 to TRBJ2-3; the D gene could be TRBD1 or TRBD2 (5 bases each). This CDR3 contains 15 residues. V was shortened by 4 bases and J by 2 bases, with 14 bases between the two germline ends. Germline CDR1 and CDR2: SGHTS and YDEGEE.

The genes are TRBV13 and TRBJ2-1; 8 nucleotides match TRBD2. Germline CDR1 PRHDT, CDR2 FYEKMQ (reference sequence). J was trimmed by 7 bases and V by 5 bases; bases with no gene match: 7. The CDR3 runs to 14 residues. In DNA form, the CDR3 reads TGTGCCAGCAGCCAAACTAGCGGCTTTAATGAGCAGTTCTTC. It is translated as CASSQTSGFNEQFF.